Included here is one T cell receptor beta chain sequence, with context. Genomic DNA provided the template from which TCR beta VDJ and CDR3 profiles were obtained. TCRdb redid the calling of the reads with MiXCR, one entry per CDR3 protein. The table shows hundreds of thousands of distinct CDR3 sequences, with around 45% occurring only once. Those patients picked for sequencing had displayed CD8+CD57+ cell expansion on flow cytometry. Trimming at V came to 4 bases and at J to 6 bases, leaving 16 bases not matched to a gene. Germline values: CDR1 SGHVS, CDR2 FQNEAQ. This CDR3 comprises 17 residues. The record originates from a study of CD8+CD57+ T cells in acquired aplastic anemia.

This receptor was taken from a human donor with aplastic anemia. Sequencing was done on a sample of sorted CD4+, CD8+, or CD8+CD57+ T cells (not recorded which) from PBMCs. The chain has TRBV7-8 and TRBJ2-7; 9 positions agree with TRBD2. CDR3 residues: CASSYRVAGARGGEQYF. CDR3 bases: TGTGCCAGCAGCTACCGGGTAGCGGGGGCCCGGGGCGGCGAGCAGTACTTC.